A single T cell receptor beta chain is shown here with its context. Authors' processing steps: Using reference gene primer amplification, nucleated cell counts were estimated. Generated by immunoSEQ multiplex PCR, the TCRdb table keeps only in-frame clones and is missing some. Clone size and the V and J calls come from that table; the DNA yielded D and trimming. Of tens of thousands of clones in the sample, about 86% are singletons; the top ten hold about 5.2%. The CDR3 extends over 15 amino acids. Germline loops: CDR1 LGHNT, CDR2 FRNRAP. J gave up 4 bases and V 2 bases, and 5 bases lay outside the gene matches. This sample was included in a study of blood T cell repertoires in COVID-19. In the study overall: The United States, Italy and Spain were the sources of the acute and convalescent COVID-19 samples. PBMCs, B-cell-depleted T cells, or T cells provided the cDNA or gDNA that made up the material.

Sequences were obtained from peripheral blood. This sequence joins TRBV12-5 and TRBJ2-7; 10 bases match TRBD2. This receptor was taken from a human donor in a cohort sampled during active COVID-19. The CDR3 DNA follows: TGTGCTAGTGGTTTGTCACTAGCGGGGTCGTACGAGCAGTACTTC. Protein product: CASGLSLAGSYEQYF.